This TCR beta chain was identified during a study of T cells in Graves' hyperthyroidism and ophthalmopathy. Study summary: Blood was drawn when the patient was first diagnosed and still untreated.

Germline V gene sequence: CDR1 MNHNY, CDR2 SVGAGI (reference sequence). There are 15 residues in the CDR3. The J segment lost 6 bases and the V segment lost 2 bases, leaving 6 bases of the junction unmatched. This clonotype has a handful of counts. The antigen remains undetermined. Amplified TCR beta CDR3 regions derived from RNA transcripts. First-round RT-PCR targeting the TCR CDR3 was performed with the HTBI primer set. MiXCR was run by TCRdb on the multiplex PCR reads, yielding one entry per CDR3 protein. This sample has approximately 600,000 distinct CDR3 sequences; approximately 15% occur once, and the top ten carry roughly 7.1%. Exclusion followed for patients with uncontrolled infection, other autoimmune disease, pregnancy or lactation. Diagnostic decisions used clinical symptoms, serum thyroxine and TRAb, thyroid ultrasound and orbital computed tomography. Study outcomes and limitations: The model's output predicted ophthalmopathy at a median of 6.5 months prior to onset.

The sequence was obtained from a woman under 30 with Graves' ophthalmopathy. This chain uses TRBV6-6 with TRBJ1-5; 8 positions agree with TRBD1. Sequencing input: blood. CDR3 DNA: TGTGCCAGCAGTTACAGGCAGGGGGCTGGTCAGCCCCAGCATTTT. This sequence encodes CASSYRQGAGQPQHF.